Shown below are 32 T cell receptor beta chains from a single sample sequenced in a study of OX40 agonist ivuxolimab in advanced cancers. The repertoire was sequenced with immunoSEQ multiplex PCR; TCRdb's copy has only in-frame clones and lacks some. The data contain about 52,000 clones, around 85% of them singletons. The source was CD4+ or CD8+ T cells sorted from blood, collected in a trial of the OX40 agonist ivuxolimab. Receptor source: an adult with an advanced solid tumor such as melanoma, head and neck, liver or kidney cancer.

V usage is TRBV6-1 and J usage is TRBJ2-3; D is unclear. This CDR3 has 12 amino acids. The V gene's germline CDR1 is MNHNS and CDR2 SASEGT. V was pared by 8 bases and J by 6 bases, with 12 bases between. The CDR3 DNA is TGTGCCAGCGGCAGCCTCATGGATACGCAGTATTTT. Translation gives CASGSLMDTQYF.

This clone has only a few counts. The genes are TRBV6-1 and TRBJ2-1; 13 bases match TRBD2. CDR1 MNHNS and CDR2 SASEGT come from the germline V gene. The CDR3 covers 15 residues. V trimming: 7 bases; J trimming: 7 bases; junction bases outside the gene matches: 7. The CDR3 spells CASILLAGGLNEQFF. CDR3 DNA: TGTGCCAGCATTTTACTAGCGGGGGGGCTTAATGAGCAGTTCTTC.

The sample holds one count of this clone. The V and J genes are TRBV14 and TRBJ2-7, with 8 bases that match TRBD1. The CDR3 contains 15 residues. J gave up 2 bases and V 4 bases, and 7 bases lay outside the gene matches. CDR1 and CDR2 from the germline V gene are SGHDN and FVKESK. CDR3 loop: CASSLPGTGTYEQYF. For the CDR3, the DNA is TGTGCCAGCAGCCTACCCGGGACAGGTACCTACGAGCAGTACTTC.

The chain carries TRBV5-1 and TRBJ2-1; D is perhaps TRBD1 or TRBD2 (5 bases each). The CDR3 extends over 13 amino acids. The V and J ends lost 4 bases and 8 bases respectively, with 13 bases between them. CDR1 and CDR2 (germline): SGHRS, YFSETQ. The DNA of the CDR3 is TGCGCCAGCAGCCTGCCGGGGACCGATGAGCAGTTCTTC. It yields the protein CASSLPGTDEQFF.

V gene TRBV14 combines with J gene TRBJ1-2; D ambiguous. V was shortened by 4 bases and J by 6 bases, with 9 bases between the two germline ends. Germline loops: CDR1 SGHDN, CDR2 FVKESK. The CDR3 covers 12 residues. This CDR3 is CASSLVPNGYTF. Written as DNA, the CDR3 is TGTGCCAGCAGCCTTGTCCCGAATGGCTACACCTTC.

The rearrangement joins TRBV29-1 to TRBJ2-2; 8 bases line up with TRBD1. From germline, CDR1 is SQVTM and CDR2 ANQGSEA. Trimming removed 4 bases from V and 2 bases from J; junction bases left unmatched: 6. The CDR3 has 15 amino acids. Here the CDR3 reads CSVAPGQDNTGELFF. CDR3 sequence (DNA): TGCAGCGTTGCTCCGGGACAGGATAACACCGGGGAGCTGTTTTTT.

This chain uses TRBV4-1 with TRBJ1-1; 9 positions agree with TRBD1. Germline values: CDR1 MGHRA, CDR2 YSYEKL. This CDR3 is built from 19 residues. Trimming took 0 bases from V and 5 from J; bases not matched to a gene: 16. CDR3 nucleotides: TGCGCCAGCAGCCAAGATGGGGAACAGGGGGCCCGACTGTTTACTGAAGCTTTCTTT. Translating it yields CASSQDGEQGARLFTEAFF.

This chain links TRBV19 with TRBJ2-2, with 12 positions matching TRBD2. V lost 2 bases, J lost 7 bases, and 11 bases stayed unmatched. This CDR3 comprises 18 residues. Looked up from germline, CDR1 is LNHDA and CDR2 is SQIVND (reference sequence). The CDR3: CASSILGLAGGPLGELFF. The CDR3 DNA reads as TGTGCCAGTAGTATACTCGGGCTAGCGGGGGGGCCGCTCGGGGAGCTGTTTTTT.

The chain employs TRBV2 and TRBJ1-2, with 7 bases aligning to TRBD1. This CDR3 region has 13 residues. Germline trimming cut 10 bases from V and 4 bases from J; bases unmatched to any gene: 9. Germline CDR1 is SNHLY and CDR2 is FYNNEI. The CDR3, as DNA: TGTGCCACCCTCCAGGGGGACGGCTATGGCTACACCTTC. This translates into CATLQGDGYGYTF.

This rearrangement joins TRBV27 to TRBJ1-2; 12 nucleotides align to TRBD1. Germline CDR1 is MNHEY and CDR2 is SMNVEV (reference sequence). V shed 1 base and J 7 bases; nucleotides not matched to a gene: 7. The CDR3 is made up of 16 amino acids. The CDR3 is CASSLLGQGAPRGYTF. CDR3 nucleotides: TGTGCCAGCAGTTTATTGGGACAGGGGGCTCCCCGTGGCTACACCTTC.

The CDR3 loop is CASSYWQGPNTEAFF. CDR3 in DNA: TGTGCCAGCAGTTACTGGCAGGGCCCAAACACTGAAGCTTTCTTT. The chain links TRBV6-6 to TRBJ1-1; possible D gene TRBD1, 5 bases. V was clipped by 1 base and J by 2 bases, with 11 bases between them. The CDR3 spans 15 residues. Germline V gene lookup returns CDR1 MNHNY and CDR2 SVGAGI (reference sequence).

This sequence joins TRBV7-9 and TRBJ1-1; a weak D match, TRBD1 (5 bases). Trimming cost V 5 bases and J 5 bases, with 9 bases left between them. In germline, CDR1 is SEHNR, CDR2 FQNEAQ (reference sequence). The CDR3 sequence is 12 residues long. CDR3 sequence: CASSQGGTEAFF. CDR3 DNA sequence: TGTGCCAGCAGCCAGGGAGGTACTGAAGCTTTCTTT.

The chain has TRBV4-1 and TRBJ1-2; D gene ambiguous. This CDR3 has 15 residues. V shed 0 bases and J shed 5 bases, with 13 bases lying between them. The germline V gene encodes CDR1 MGHRA and CDR2 YSYEKL. The chain's CDR3 is CASSQDWAAAYGYTF. Here the CDR3 DNA reads TGCGCCAGCAGCCAAGATTGGGCAGCTGCTTATGGCTACACCTTC.

The chain recombines TRBV6-4 with TRBJ2-6, with D uncertain. Germline CDR1 is MRHNA and CDR2 is SNTAGT. The CDR3 length is 16 residues. The V gene lost 7 bases and the J gene lost 0 bases, with 13 bases spanning the gap. DNA of the CDR3: TGTGCCAGCACGCCCGTGGCAGACTCTGGGGCCAACGTCCTGACTTTC. It codes for CASTPVADSGANVLTF.

The chain is built from TRBV5-6 and TRBJ1-5, with D possibly being TRBD1 (5 bases). Trimming shortened V by 0 bases and J by 2 bases, and 15 bases separated the two germline ends. The CDR3 consists of 17 residues. The germline V gene has CDR1 SGHDT and CDR2 YYEEEE. CDR3 bases: TGTGCCAGCAGCTTGGGAGGGGTGGGGGTTGGCAATCAGCCCCAGCATTTT. This gives the protein CASSLGGVGVGNQPQHF.

The V call is TRBV5-1, the J call TRBJ2-7; no reliable D call. Per the germline V gene, CDR1 is SGHRS and CDR2 is YFSETQ. This CDR3 has 15 amino acids. Between the trimmed V and J ends, which lost 4 bases and 1 base, there was a span of 15 bases. CDR3 region: CASSPTPKGSYEQYF. The CDR3, as DNA: TGCGCCAGCAGCCCCACCCCGAAAGGGTCCTACGAGCAGTACTTC.

The DNA of the CDR3 is TGCAGCCAGACTTCTGATACGCAGTATTTT. This translates into CSQTSDTQYF. The chain couples TRBV20-1 to TRBJ2-3; D unclear. The CDR3 has 10 amino acids. Germline V CDR1 and CDR2: DFQATT, SNEGSKA (reference sequence).

The chain's CDR3 is CASSLSPGQVLNTGELFF. CDR3 nucleotide sequence: TGTGCCAGCAGCTTATCCCCGGGACAGGTCTTGAACACCGGGGAGCTGTTTTTT. The chain joins TRBV7-9 to TRBJ2-2, with 8 bases fitting TRBD1. Losses at the gene ends were 2 bases for V and 1 base for J; bases not matched to a gene: 9. The CDR3 runs 18 residues. Per the germline V gene, CDR1 is SEHNR and CDR2 is FQNEAQ (reference sequence).

The chain carries TRBV7-9 and TRBJ2-2, with D possibly matching TRBD1 (5 bases). Germline V gene lookup returns CDR1 SEHNR and CDR2 FQNEAQ (reference sequence). Between the trimmed V and J ends, which lost 2 bases and 2 bases, there was a span of 15 bases. The CDR3 is made up of 17 amino acids. The CDR3 bases are TGTGCCAGCAGCTTAAGTAGTAAAGGGGCTAACACCGGGGAGCTGTTTTTT. Its translation is CASSLSSKGANTGELFF.

The chain has TRBV7-2 and TRBJ2-2, with TRBD1 matching 12 bases. The trim removed 0 bases at V and 6 bases at J, leaving 8 bases unmatched. Looked up from germline, CDR1 is SGHTA and CDR2 is FQGNSA. CDR3 length: 18 amino acids. Here the CDR3 DNA reads TGTGCCAGCAGCTTAGCCCCGGGACAGGGGGCGGGGGCCGGGGAGCTGTTTTTT. This sequence encodes CASSLAPGQGAGAGELFF.

The chain carries TRBV4-1 and TRBJ1-4; a weak D match, TRBD1 (5 bases). Looked up from germline, CDR1 is MGHRA and CDR2 is YSYEKL. The V end was cut by 3 bases, the J end by 8 bases, with 13 bases between. The CDR3 is 14 amino acids. CDR3 region: CASSQGLIREKLFF. CDR3 sequence (DNA): TGCGCCAGCAGCCAGGGACTTATAAGAGAAAAACTGTTTTTT.

The J gene is TRBJ2-7, the V gene TRBV11-2, with 7 positions matching TRBD1. The germline CDR1 and CDR2 sequences are SGHAT and FQNNGV. The CDR3 extends over 14 amino acids. With 5 bases clipped from V and 5 bases from J, the junction kept 9 bases outside the gene matches. The CDR3, as DNA: TGTGCCAGCAGCACGGGACAGAATTATGACGAGCAGTACTTC. This codes for CASSTGQNYDEQYF.

V and J are TRBV5-6 and TRBJ1-1, with 7 bases matching TRBD1. This CDR3 is 13 amino acids long. V gave up 0 bases and J gave up 11 bases; unmatched junction bases: 7. The germline V gene has CDR1 SGHDT and CDR2 YYEEEE. CDR3 amino acids: CASSLVTGRGAFF. For the CDR3, the DNA is TGTGCCAGCAGCTTGGTGACAGGGAGAGGGGCTTTCTTT.

The chain carries TRBV18 and TRBJ2-7; D remains unclear. Between the trimmed V and J ends, which lost 2 bases and 5 bases, there was a span of 7 bases. In germline, CDR1 is KGHSH, CDR2 LQKENI. The CDR3 is 12 residues long. CDR3 sequence: CASSPSDHEQYF. For the CDR3, the DNA is TGTGCCAGCTCACCAAGTGACCACGAGCAGTACTTC.

The V and J genes are TRBV4-1 and TRBJ1-3; a possible D gene is TRBD1 (6 bases). The length of the CDR3 is 15 residues. The V gene's germline CDR1 is MGHRA and CDR2 YSYEKL. Trimming took 0 bases from V and 2 from J, leaving 8 bases between them. CDR3 sequence: CASSQDGGPGNTIYF. CDR3 DNA sequence: TGCGCCAGCAGCCAAGATGGGGGGCCTGGAAACACCATATATTTT.

The chain carries TRBV7-9 and TRBJ2-7; possibly TRBD2 for D (6 bases). In germline, CDR1 is SEHNR, CDR2 FQNEAQ (reference sequence). Trimming took off 2 bases at V and 6 bases at J, with 11 bases between the two ends. This CDR3 spans 13 amino acids. The CDR3 region has the DNA TGTGCCAGCAGCTTAATCAAGGAGGGCGAGCAGTACTTC. Protein: CASSLIKEGEQYF.

A remark on this clone: This same CDR3 is encoded by further DNA sequences in the sample. The chain is built from TRBV19 and TRBJ1-1, with a possible D match to TRBD1 (5 bases). V lost 1 base to trimming and J lost 1 base, with 7 bases between them. Per germline, CDR1 LNHDA and CDR2 SQIVND (reference sequence). The CDR3 is made up of 14 amino acids. CDR3 bases: TGTGCCAGTAGTATAGGGAGGGGGAACACTGAAGCTTTCTTT. Protein sequence: CASSIGRGNTEAFF. Drawing the rest from reference TRBV19 and TRBJ1-1, the complete variable domain is DGGITQSPKYLFRKEGQNVTLSCEQNLNHDAMYWYRQDPGQGLRLIYYSQIVNDFQKGDIAEGYSVSREKKESFPLTVTSAQKNPTAFYLCASSIGRGNTEAFFGQGTRLTVV.

The chain is built from TRBV2 and TRBJ1-5; maybe TRBD1 (5 bases). Germline lookup yields CDR1 SNHLY and CDR2 FYNNEI. V was trimmed by 8 bases and J by 0 bases, leaving 8 bases between them. CDR3 length: 13 residues. The chain's CDR3 is CASQGYSNQPQHF. DNA of the CDR3: TGTGCCAGCCAGGGCTATAGCAATCAGCCCCAGCATTTT.

This clone was observed a handful of times. CDR3 amino acids: CASSYSESETQYF. DNA for the CDR3: TGTGCCAGCAGTTACTCGGAGTCCGAGACCCAGTACTTC. The chain employs TRBV6-6 and TRBJ2-5; no clear D gene. Per germline, CDR1 MNHNY and CDR2 SVGAGI (reference sequence). Deletions cut 0 bases from V and 5 bases from J, with 7 bases between. The CDR3 sequence is 13 residues long.

This clone was picked up one time. V usage is TRBV29-1 and J usage is TRBJ2-1; 8 bases are a match to TRBD2. Germline lookup yields CDR1 SQVTM and CDR2 ANQGSEA. This CDR3 spans 15 amino acids. V dropped 6 bases and J dropped 7; count of bases not matched to a gene: 14. The CDR3 region is CSVARRGAAGNEQFF. CDR3 in DNA: TGCAGCGTGGCGCGGCGGGGGGCCGCAGGGAATGAGCAGTTCTTC.

The chain recombines TRBV10-1 with TRBJ2-1; TRBD2 is a possible D gene (5 bases). The CDR3 consists of 13 residues. V was shortened by 4 bases and J by 7 bases, with 11 bases between the two germline ends. Looked up from germline, CDR1 is WNHNN and CDR2 is SYGVQD (reference sequence). CDR3 in DNA: TGCGCCAGCAGTGTATCTACGGGGAATGAGCAGTTCTTC. Its translation: CASSVSTGNEQFF.

In this sample, this clone turned up once. V usage is TRBV11-2 and J usage is TRBJ2-3; D not certain. CDR3 length: 11 amino acids. V dropped 1 base and J dropped 5 bases, with 1 base sitting between them. CDR1 and CDR2 (germline): SGHAT, FQNNGV. The CDR3 region is CASSLGDTQYF. The CDR3 nucleotides read TGTGCCAGCAGCTTAGGAGATACGCAGTATTTT.